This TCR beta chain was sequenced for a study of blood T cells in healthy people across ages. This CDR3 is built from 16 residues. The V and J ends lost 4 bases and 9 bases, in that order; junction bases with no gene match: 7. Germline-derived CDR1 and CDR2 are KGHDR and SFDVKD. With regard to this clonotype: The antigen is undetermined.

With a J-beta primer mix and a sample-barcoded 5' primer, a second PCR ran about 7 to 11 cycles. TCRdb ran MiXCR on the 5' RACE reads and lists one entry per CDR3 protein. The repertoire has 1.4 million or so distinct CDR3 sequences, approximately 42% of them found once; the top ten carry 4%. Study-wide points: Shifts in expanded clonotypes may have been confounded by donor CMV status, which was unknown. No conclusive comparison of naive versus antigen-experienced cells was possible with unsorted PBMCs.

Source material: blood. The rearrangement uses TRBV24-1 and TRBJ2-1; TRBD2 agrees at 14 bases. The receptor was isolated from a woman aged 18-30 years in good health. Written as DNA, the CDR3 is TGTGCCACCAGTGACCCAGGACTAGCGGGAGGCCCTGAGCAGTTCTTC. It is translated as CATSDPGLAGGPEQFF.